Shown below are 25 T cell receptor beta chains from a single sample sequenced in a study of graft-versus-host responses after intestinal transplantation (dated by TCRdb to 2020 to 2023). In the paper's terms, the time point label means: cells obtained before transplantation from donor or recipient. The antigens for these receptors are not known. Libraries were constructed by the immunoSEQ multiplex PCR assay. Imported from immuneACCESS, the table was reduced by TCRdb to in-frame sequences with V and J called. These copies leave out some clones; in studies compared against another copy, an unresolved V gene accounts for under half, and the cause of the remainder is not known. In all, the sample holds around 130,000 clones, and approximately 90% of those were seen once. Over 0.15% of the sample belongs to the ten largest clones. The sequencing used unstimulated CD4+ T cells sorted from spleen or lymph node cells, collected before intestinal transplant. The receptors were sampled from a human donor who received an intestinal transplant.

The V gene is TRBV5-6, the J gene TRBJ1-1, with a tentative D call TRBD1 (6 bases). This CDR3 is 14 amino acids long. Per germline, CDR1 SGHDT and CDR2 YYEEEE. V was pared by 4 bases and J by 6 bases, with 16 bases between. The CDR3 region has the DNA TGTGCCAGCAGCACCCCTGGGGGGCGATCTGAAGCTTTCTTT. It codes for CASSTPGGRSEAFF.

The chain combines TRBV6-5 with TRBJ1-2; D is possibly TRBD1 (6 bases). This CDR3 spans 15 amino acids. Germline values: CDR1 MNHEY, CDR2 SVGAGI. The V end was cut by 6 bases, the J end by 3 bases, with 17 bases between. CDR3 sequence: CASSYKAGAHYGYTF. In nucleotides, the CDR3 is TGTGCCAGCAGCTATAAGGCGGGGGCTCACTATGGCTACACCTTC.

The chain combines TRBV6-1 with TRBJ2-3; 15 bases align to TRBD2. Unmatched junction bases numbered 3, after V lost 7 bases and J lost 4 bases. Germline V gene sequence: CDR1 MNHNS, CDR2 SASEGT. The CDR3 is made up of 15 amino acids. The CDR3 nucleotides read TGTGCCAGCATTGGACTAGCGGGGGGGCCAGATACGCAGTATTTT. This gives the protein CASIGLAGGPDTQYF.

This clone was picked up a small number of times. This chain connects TRBV19 to TRBJ2-1; the D call may be TRBD1 or TRBD2 (5 bases each). Per the germline V gene, CDR1 is LNHDA and CDR2 is SQIVND (reference sequence). Trimming removed 8 bases at V and 0 bases at J, with 14 bases between. CDR3 length equals 15 residues. The CDR3 bases are TGTGCCAGTTCCCGGGACCGGCGCTCCTACAATGAGCAGTTCTTC. Encoded protein: CASSRDRRSYNEQFF.

The chain recombines TRBV10-3 with TRBJ1-3; no clear D. Trimming shortened V by 6 bases and J by 6 bases, and 12 bases separated the two germline ends. The CDR3 loop spans 13 amino acids. Germline V lookup: CDR1 ENHRY, CDR2 SYGVKD. In DNA form, the CDR3 reads TGTGCCATCAGGAGGCCCATGATAAACACCATATATTTT. The encoded protein is CAIRRPMINTIYF.

This chain connects TRBV10-3 to TRBJ2-7, with 12 positions matching TRBD2. V was pared by 6 bases and J by 4 bases, with 7 bases of the junction left unmatched. Germline loops: CDR1 ENHRY, CDR2 SYGVKD. The CDR3 totals 15 residues. The CDR3 here is CAIRNLAGGFYEQYF. The CDR3 bases are TGTGCCATCAGGAACCTAGCGGGGGGGTTTTACGAGCAGTACTTC.

The chain couples TRBV5-1 to TRBJ1-6; D remains unclear. CDR3 size: 14 residues. Per the germline V gene, CDR1 is SGHRS and CDR2 is YFSETQ. The V gene lost 0 bases and the J gene lost 10 bases, with 11 bases spanning the gap. This chain's CDR3 is CASSLEARLSPLHF. The CDR3 DNA is TGCGCCAGCAGCTTGGAGGCCAGGTTATCACCCCTCCACTTT.

This chain connects TRBV15 to TRBJ2-2; D gene uncertain. Trimming took off 1 base at V and 2 bases at J, with 2 bases between the two ends. The V gene's germline CDR1 is LNHNV and CDR2 YYDKDF (reference sequence). The CDR3 runs 13 residues. The CDR3 nucleotides read TGTGCCACCAGCAGAGTTAACACCGGGGAGCTGTTTTTT. Its translation is CATSRVNTGELFF.

The V and J genes are TRBV9 and TRBJ2-6; a weak D match, TRBD1 (6 bases). Germline V gene data show CDR1 as SGDLS and CDR2 as YYNGEE. This CDR3 is built from 16 residues. With 0 bases removed from V and 2 bases from J, the gap between germline ends came to 9 bases. Here the CDR3 reads CASSVGAGAGANVLTF. DNA for the CDR3: TGTGCCAGCAGCGTAGGAGCAGGGGCTGGGGCCAACGTCCTGACTTTC.

With respect to this clone: It is unclear where the CDR3 begins or ends on the DNA, so no DNA is shown, and the CDR3 is as TCRdb lists it. The chain has TRBV4-1 and TRBJ1-2; the D call of TRBD1 is as the table states it, not checked on the DNA. Germline V CDR1 and CDR2: MGHRA, YSYEKL. The CDR3 length is 15 residues, termini included. This CDR3 is CASSQPTGQYFGYTF.

J is TRBJ2-1 and V is TRBV5-6; 15 bases agree with TRBD2. Germline V gene lookup returns CDR1 SGHDT and CDR2 YYEEEE. J was trimmed by 9 bases and V by 5 bases; bases with no gene match: 6. This CDR3 has 15 residues. CDR3 in amino acids: CASSWTSGGEGEQFF. The CDR3 DNA follows: TGTGCCAGCAGTTGGACTAGCGGGGGGGAAGGTGAGCAGTTCTTC.

The V gene is TRBV6-1, the J gene TRBJ1-4; perhaps TRBD1 as D (5 bases). V dropped 8 bases and J dropped 5 bases, with 12 bases sitting between them. Germline CDR1 is MNHNS and CDR2 is SASEGT. This CDR3 is 13 amino acids long. The CDR3 sequence is CASQGGANEKLFF. The CDR3, as DNA: TGTGCCAGCCAAGGCGGGGCCAATGAAAAACTGTTTTTT.

The chain uses TRBV29-1 and TRBJ2-2, with 7 bases lining up with TRBD1. The germline CDR1 and CDR2 sequences are SQVTM and ANQGSEA. J gave up 4 bases and V 5 bases, and 7 bases lay outside the gene matches. The CDR3 sequence is 14 residues long. The CDR3 spells CSVCNRGSTGELFF. The CDR3 region has the DNA TGCAGCGTTTGTAACAGGGGCAGCACCGGGGAGCTGTTTTTT.

The chain combines TRBV19 with TRBJ1-2, with 8 bases identical to TRBD1. The CDR3 spans 14 residues. The germline V gene has CDR1 LNHDA and CDR2 SQIVND (reference sequence). Losses at the gene ends were 9 bases for V and 8 bases for J; bases not matched to a gene: 14. DNA of the CDR3: TGTGCCAGCGAGGTAGGGACAGGTGAAGGGGGCTACACCTTC. Translation: CASEVGTGEGGYTF.

V usage is TRBV9 and J usage is TRBJ2-2, with D unresolved. Deletions cut 0 bases from V and 0 bases from J, with 9 bases between. This CDR3 spans 16 amino acids. Germline loops: CDR1 SGDLS, CDR2 YYNGEE. The chain's CDR3 is CASSVAIPPNTGELFF. The CDR3 bases are TGTGCCAGCAGCGTAGCTATACCCCCGAACACCGGGGAGCTGTTTTTT. The full variable domain, rest sourced from reference TRBV9 and TRBJ2-2, is DSGVTQTPKHLITATGQRVTLRCSPRSGDLSVYWYQQSLDQGLQFLIQYYNGEERAKGNILERFSAQQFPDLHSELNLSSLELGDSALYFCASSVAIPPNTGELFFGEGSRLTVL.

This chain connects TRBV2 to TRBJ2-6; D may be TRBD1 or TRBD2 (5 bases each). Looked up from germline, CDR1 is SNHLY and CDR2 is FYNNEI. The CDR3 length is 15 residues. V lost 6 bases, J lost 2 bases, and 11 bases lay in between. CDR3 residues: CASSSRGTGANVLTF. The CDR3 DNA reads TGTGCCAGCAGCTCGAGGGGAACTGGGGCCAACGTCCTGACTTTC.

The chain joins TRBV6-5 to TRBJ1-2; D is unclear. Trimming removed 7 bases from V and 2 bases from J, with 8 bases in between. Germline CDR1 reads MNHEY; CDR2 reads SVGAGI. The CDR3 is 12 residues long. In DNA form, the CDR3 reads TGTGCCAGCATGGAGGGCAACTATGGCTACACCTTC. It codes for CASMEGNYGYTF.

This chain links TRBV19 with TRBJ2-2, with D uncertain. In germline, CDR1 is LNHDA, CDR2 SQIVND (reference sequence). The CDR3 contains 16 residues. The V end lost 3 bases, the J end lost 2 bases, and 13 bases lay between the germline ends. The CDR3 DNA is TGTGCCAGTAGTATCTCTAAGGGATCCAACACCGGGGAGCTGTTTTTT. This translates into CASSISKGSNTGELFF.

This clone was observed once. J is TRBJ2-5 and V is TRBV5-6, with D perhaps matching TRBD1 (6 bases). The CDR3 sequence is 15 residues long. Per the germline V gene, CDR1 is SGHDT and CDR2 is YYEEEE. V lost 10 bases and J 2 bases, leaving 21 bases between the germline ends. Written as DNA, the CDR3 is TGTGCCGCATCCCGAACAGGGAGTGGGCAAGAGACCCAGTACTTC. This translates into CAASRTGSGQETQYF.

J is TRBJ1-2 and V is TRBV2, with a possible D match to TRBD1 (6 bases). The V and J ends lost 3 bases and 5 bases respectively, with 10 bases between them. The CDR3 consists of 13 residues. CDR1 is SNHLY, CDR2 FYNNEI, per germline. CDR3 residues: CASSDIQGYGYTF. For the CDR3, the DNA is TGTGCCAGCAGTGACATACAGGGATATGGCTACACCTTC. Based on the CDR3 plus reference TRBV2 and TRBJ1-2, the full variable domain is EPEVTQTPSHQVTQMGQEVILRCVPISNHLYFYWYRQILGQKVEFLVSFYNNEISEKSEIFDDQFSVERPDGSNFTLKIRSTKLEDSAMYFCASSDIQGYGYTFGSGTRLTVV.

The chain couples TRBV7-3 to TRBJ1-1, with D possibly matching TRBD1 (5 bases). Germline lookup yields CDR1 SGHTA and CDR2 FQGTGA. CDR3 length: 15 residues. V lost 3 bases to trimming and J lost 3 bases, with 14 bases between them. The CDR3 nucleotides read TGTGCCAGCAGCTTGAGGGGAACGGGTGACACTGAAGCTTTCTTT. Residues: CASSLRGTGDTEAFF.

The V gene is TRBV2, the J gene TRBJ2-1, with D unclear. Between the trimmed V and J ends, which lost 6 bases and 8 bases, there was a span of 8 bases. The germline V gene has CDR1 SNHLY and CDR2 FYNNEI. CDR3 size: 11 residues. The CDR3 region has the DNA TGTGCCAGCAGCAATAGGGATGAGCAGTTCTTC. Protein product: CASSNRDEQFF.

The V and J genes are TRBV5-1 and TRBJ1-4, with no clear D. The CDR3 runs 15 residues. The V gene's germline CDR1 is SGHRS and CDR2 YFSETQ. V was cut by 5 bases and J by 8 bases, with 19 bases left in between. CDR3 DNA sequence: TGCGCCAGCAGGGATGACGGCCGGATCGGCGAAAAACTGTTTTTT. Translating it yields CASRDDGRIGEKLFF. Using reference TRBV5-1 and TRBJ1-4 for the parts outside the CDR3, the full variable domain is KAGVTQTPRYLIKTRGQQVTLSCSPISGHRSVSWYQQTPGQGLQFLFEYFSETQRNKGNFPGRFSGRQFSNSRSEMNVSTLELGDSALYLCASRDDGRIGEKLFFGSGTQLSVL.

The chain employs TRBV5-5 and TRBJ2-2, with TRBD1 matching 7 bases. The CDR3 runs 16 residues. The J segment lost 3 bases and the V segment lost 7 bases, leaving 12 bases of the junction unmatched. The V gene's germline CDR1 is SGHKS and CDR2 YYEKEE (reference sequence). CDR3 DNA sequence: TGTGCCAGCGGGGATCTACAGGGGATCCACACCGGGGAGCTGTTTTTT. Its protein is CASGDLQGIHTGELFF.

This chain connects TRBV27 to TRBJ2-6, with D possibly being TRBD2 (6 bases). V was clipped by 2 bases and J by 0 bases, with 17 bases between them. CDR3 size: 19 residues. The germline CDR1 and CDR2 sequences are MNHEY and SMNVEV (reference sequence). The CDR3, as DNA: TGTGCCAGCAGTTTAGGGAGGACCCCCCCTCTCTCTGGGGCCAACGTCCTGACTTTC. Amino acid sequence: CASSLGRTPPLSGANVLTF.